This T cell receptor beta chain is drawn from a study of T cell responses to AZD1222 COVID-19 vaccine. Study summary: Second-dose intervals near 4 or 12 weeks were combined. Findings of the study overall: Most donors were white British and more were female, and clonal diversity was possibly underestimated. The reported proportion of spike-specific TCRs targeting unmutated variant regions was nearly half.

On this clone itself: Antigen specificity is unknown.

Clones were sequenced by immunoSEQ multiplex PCR, and TCRdb holds only the in-frame ones, with some missing. The sample yields roughly 100,000 clones, roughly 88% seen once. Germline V gene lookup returns CDR1 ENHRY and CDR2 SYGVKD. Deletions cut 8 bases from V and 8 bases from J, with 13 bases between. The CDR3 is made up of 13 amino acids. Specimen: peripheral blood, collected on day 0 of AZD1222 vaccination. This TCR derives from an adult in good health. The gene calls are TRBV10-3 and TRBJ1-6, with D uncertain. CDR3 sequence: CAIQGSDDSPLHF. CDR3 sequence (DNA): TGTGCCATCCAAGGCAGCGACGATTCACCCCTCCACTTT.